The source of this TCR beta chain is a study of T cells in Graves' hyperthyroidism and ophthalmopathy. Across the study: Blood from the periphery was taken at initial diagnosis, before any treatment.

Exclusion of a patient resulted from uncontrolled infection, other autoimmune disease, pregnancy or lactation. Diagnoses were made from clinical symptoms, serum measures (thyroxine and TRAb), thyroid ultrasound and orbital computed tomography. Amplification of TCR beta CDR3 regions was performed using RNA transcripts as template. The TCR CDR3 first-round RT-PCR relied on the HTBI primer set. One entry per CDR3 protein, called by TCRdb with MiXCR from the multiplex PCR reads. The table has some 400,000 distinct CDR3 sequences, less than 15% seen once. This CDR3 is built from 11 residues. The V and J ends lost 7 bases and 6 bases respectively, with 7 bases between them. CDR1 and CDR2 from the germline V gene are KGHDR and SFDVKD.

The receptor was derived from a man aged 30 to 39 with Graves' hyperthyroidism that later progressed to Graves' ophthalmopathy. The rearrangement links TRBV24-1 to TRBJ2-3; no firm D call. Sequencing was performed on blood. The CDR3 protein is CATRDMDTQYF. The CDR3 nucleotides read TGTGCCACCAGGGATATGGATACGCAGTATTTT.